Below, 16 T cell receptor beta chains from the same sample are listed, as sequenced in a study of T-cell reconstitution after alpha-beta-depleted transplantation in children. Unique molecular identifiers were incorporated into the prepared TCRbeta library. TCRdb analysed the PCR reads with MiXCR anew, one entry per CDR3 protein. Counted here are 230,000 or so distinct CDR3 sequences, approximately 9.7% occurring once; the ten biggest clones make up about 4.9%. Sample: PBMCs from the stem cell graft donor, taken from the stem cell graft. These receptors all come from a human donor who donated a stem cell graft to a child with SCID.

There are many counts of this clonotype. This rearrangement joins TRBV6-5 to TRBJ1-3; D unclear. Trimming left V 2 bases short and J 2 bases short, with 13 bases between. Germline CDR1 MNHEY, CDR2 SVGAGI. The CDR3 length is 16 residues. This chain's CDR3 is CASSYTPFPAGNTIYF. CDR3 in DNA: TGTGCCAGCAGTTACACCCCGTTCCCCGCTGGAAACACCATATATTTT.

This clonotype was detected ten times or more. J is TRBJ1-5 and V is TRBV7-9; no reliable D call. V lost 5 bases and J 6 bases, leaving 11 bases between the germline ends. Looked up from germline, CDR1 is SEHNR and CDR2 is FQNEAQ (reference sequence). The CDR3 totals 13 residues. The CDR3 reads CASSPRDFQPQHF. CDR3 DNA: TGTGCCAGCAGCCCCCGCGATTTTCAGCCCCAGCATTTT.

The rearrangement uses TRBV6-5 and TRBJ1-5; D not certain. The CDR3 has 15 amino acids. Trimming took off 4 bases at V and 0 bases at J, with 10 bases between the two ends. Germline V gene sequence: CDR1 MNHEY, CDR2 SVGAGI. This CDR3 is CASSLRPDSNQPQHF. The CDR3 bases are TGTGCCAGCAGTTTAAGGCCAGATAGCAATCAGCCCCAGCATTTT.

This clonotype was detected many times. V usage is TRBV5-1 and J usage is TRBJ2-1; 10 bases line up with TRBD2. The V and J ends lost 4 bases and 3 bases, in that order; junction bases with no gene match: 7. The CDR3 loop spans 16 amino acids. Per germline, CDR1 SGHRS and CDR2 YFSETQ. CDR3: CASSEIAGGNYNEQFF. The CDR3 DNA follows: TGCGCCAGCAGCGAAATAGCGGGGGGAAACTACAATGAGCAGTTCTTC.

The table lists this clonotype with many counts. The rearrangement joins TRBV20-1 to TRBJ2-1, with 7 positions matching TRBD1. The CDR3 has 15 residues. Germline assignment: CDR1 DFQATT and CDR2 SNEGSKA (reference sequence). Trimming cost V 6 bases and J 6 bases; bases outside gene matches: 14. The CDR3 DNA reads TGCAGTGCGAGACCCTACAGGGGTCGCCCCAATGAGCAGTTCTTC. It translates to CSARPYRGRPNEQFF.

This clonotype was recorded at least ten times. The chain is built from TRBV4-1 and TRBJ2-7, with 12 positions matching TRBD2. After removal of 4 bases from V and 0 bases from J, the junction contained 10 bases not matched to a gene. Looked up from germline, CDR1 is MGHRA and CDR2 is YSYEKL. This CDR3 spans 18 amino acids. The CDR3 DNA reads as TGCGCCAGCAGCCTACGACTAGCGGGGGACCACAGCTCCTACGAGCAGTACTTC. It specifies CASSLRLAGDHSSYEQYF.

In its sample, this clonotype was seen many times. The chain joins TRBV20-1 to TRBJ1-2; 7 nucleotides match TRBD1. The CDR3 totals 12 residues. Germline assignment: CDR1 DFQATT and CDR2 SNEGSKA (reference sequence). CDR3: CTNRGSSYGYTF. The CDR3 nucleotides are TGCACGAACAGGGGTTCGAGCTATGGCTACACCTTC.

On this clonotype: This may be a read error: a much more frequent sequence differs by one nucleotide. The gene calls are TRBV14 and TRBJ2-5; 7 bases fit TRBD1. Germline loops: CDR1 SGHDN, CDR2 FVKESK. The CDR3 has 15 residues. Trimming at V came to 0 bases and at J to 9 bases, leaving 10 bases not matched to a gene. CDR3 in DNA: TGTGCCAGCAGCCAAGATGGACAGGCCCAGGAGGCCCAGTACTTC. It translates to CASSQDGQAQEAQYF.

Many counts were recorded for this clonotype. The genes are TRBV5-1 and TRBJ2-7, with 8 bases identical to TRBD2. The CDR3 is made up of 14 amino acids. J was trimmed by 5 bases and V by 2 bases; bases with no gene match: 6. Germline loops: CDR1 SGHRS, CDR2 YFSETQ. The CDR3 sequence: CASSFGAGVDEQYF. The CDR3, as DNA: TGCGCCAGCAGCTTCGGAGCGGGGGTCGACGAGCAGTACTTC.

This clonotype was counted a few times. The chain combines TRBV3-1 with TRBJ1-5; tentatively, D is TRBD1 (5 bases). The CDR3 runs 15 residues. V shed 1 base and J shed 6 bases, with 13 bases lying between them. CDR1 and CDR2 (germline): LGHDT, YNNKEL (reference sequence). The CDR3 protein is CASSQGLEGIQPQHF. The DNA of the CDR3 is TGTGCCAGCAGCCAAGGCTTGGAGGGGATTCAGCCCCAGCATTTT.

This clonotype occurred many times. The rearrangement links TRBV29-1 to TRBJ1-1; a weak D match, TRBD1 (6 bases). The V gene's germline CDR1 is SQVTM and CDR2 ANQGSEA. The CDR3 consists of 15 residues. Trimming left V 0 bases short and J 1 base short, with 12 bases between. The CDR3 sequence is CSVEDAGAQNTEAFF. The CDR3 DNA reads TGCAGCGTTGAAGACGCAGGGGCTCAGAACACTGAAGCTTTCTTT.

This clonotype occurred many times. This sequence joins TRBV19 and TRBJ1-2; D remains ambiguous. Looked up from germline, CDR1 is LNHDA and CDR2 is SQIVND (reference sequence). V was cut by 7 bases and J by 8 bases, with 11 bases left in between. The CDR3 contains 11 residues. In DNA, the CDR3 is TGTGCCAGTATCGGGGTGTGGGGCTACACCTTC. It codes for CASIGVWGYTF.

This clonotype appeared a few times. The V gene is TRBV14, the J gene TRBJ2-7; D is ambiguous. This CDR3 is built from 13 residues. Trimming removed 5 bases at V and 3 bases at J, with 11 bases between. The V gene's germline CDR1 is SGHDN and CDR2 FVKESK. The CDR3 nucleotides are TGTGCCAGCAGCGTAGAACTTCTCTACGAGCAGTACTTC. Its translation is CASSVELLYEQYF.

At least ten counts were recorded for this clonotype. V and J are TRBV7-9 and TRBJ2-7; no firm D call. Germline assignment: CDR1 SEHNR and CDR2 FQNEAQ (reference sequence). The V end was cut by 3 bases, the J end by 1 base, with 13 bases between. CDR3 length equals 15 residues. Written as DNA, the CDR3 is TGTGCCAGCAGCTTGACACAAGCCGGGTCCTACGAGCAGTACTTC. Residues: CASSLTQAGSYEQYF.

This clonotype occurred many times. V usage is TRBV9 and J usage is TRBJ1-6; D is ambiguous. V shed 0 bases and J shed 7 bases, with 8 bases lying between them. Germline CDR1 SGDLS, CDR2 YYNGEE. The CDR3 is 14 residues long. The CDR3: CASSVGAINSPLHF. The DNA of the CDR3 is TGTGCCAGCAGCGTAGGAGCCATCAATTCACCCCTCCACTTT.

This clonotype has a count of ten or more. The chain combines TRBV11-2 with TRBJ2-1; D gene ambiguous. Trimming pared 5 bases from V and 3 bases from J, leaving 8 bases between. This CDR3 spans 13 amino acids. In germline, CDR1 is SGHAT, CDR2 FQNNGV. The CDR3 loop is CASSGEFYNEQFF. Here the CDR3 DNA reads TGTGCCAGCAGCGGAGAGTTCTACAATGAGCAGTTCTTC.